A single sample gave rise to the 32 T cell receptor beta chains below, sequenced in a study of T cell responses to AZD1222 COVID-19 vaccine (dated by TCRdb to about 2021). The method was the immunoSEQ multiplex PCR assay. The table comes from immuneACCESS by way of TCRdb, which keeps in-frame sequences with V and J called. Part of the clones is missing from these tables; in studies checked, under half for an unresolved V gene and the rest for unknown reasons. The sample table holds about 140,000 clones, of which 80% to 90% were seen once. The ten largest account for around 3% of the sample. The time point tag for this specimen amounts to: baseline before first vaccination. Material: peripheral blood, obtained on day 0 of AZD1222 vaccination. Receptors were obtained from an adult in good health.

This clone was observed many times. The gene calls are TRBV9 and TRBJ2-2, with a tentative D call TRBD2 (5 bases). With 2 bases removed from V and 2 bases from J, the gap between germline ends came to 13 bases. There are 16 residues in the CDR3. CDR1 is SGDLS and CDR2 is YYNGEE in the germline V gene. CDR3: CASSVYWSGNTGELFF. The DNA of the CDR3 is TGTGCCAGCAGCGTCTATTGGAGCGGTAACACCGGGGAGCTGTTTTTT.

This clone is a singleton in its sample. Here the CDR3 reads CASSEAPGVGSEAFF. Here the CDR3 DNA reads TGTGCCAGCAGTGAAGCTCCAGGGGTCGGCAGTGAAGCTTTCTTT. The V gene is TRBV6-1, the J gene TRBJ1-1; maybe TRBD1 (6 bases). CDR1 MNHNS and CDR2 SASEGT come from the germline V gene. This CDR3 region has 15 residues. Trimming stripped 0 bases from V and 7 bases from J, with 15 bases between.

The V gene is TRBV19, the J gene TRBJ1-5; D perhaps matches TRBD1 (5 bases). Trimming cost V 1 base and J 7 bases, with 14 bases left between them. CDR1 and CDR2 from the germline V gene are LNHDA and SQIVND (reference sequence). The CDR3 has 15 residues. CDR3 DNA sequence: TGTGCCAGTAGTATAGTTGCTTCAGGGCCGCAGCCCCAGCATTTT. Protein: CASSIVASGPQPQHF.

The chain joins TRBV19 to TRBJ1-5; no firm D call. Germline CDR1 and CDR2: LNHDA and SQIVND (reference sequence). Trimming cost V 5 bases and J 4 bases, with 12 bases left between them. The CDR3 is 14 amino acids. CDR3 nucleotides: TGTGCCAGTAGTCAGGAGGAAGGGAATCAGCCCCAGCATTTT. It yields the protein CASSQEEGNQPQHF.

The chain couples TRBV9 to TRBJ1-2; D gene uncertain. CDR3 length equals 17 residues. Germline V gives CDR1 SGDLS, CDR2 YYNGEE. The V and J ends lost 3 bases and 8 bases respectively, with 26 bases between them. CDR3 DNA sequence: TGTGCCAGCAGCGCTGAGCCGATTTCACGATCAGCGGCCGGCTACACCTTC. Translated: CASSAEPISRSAAGYTF.

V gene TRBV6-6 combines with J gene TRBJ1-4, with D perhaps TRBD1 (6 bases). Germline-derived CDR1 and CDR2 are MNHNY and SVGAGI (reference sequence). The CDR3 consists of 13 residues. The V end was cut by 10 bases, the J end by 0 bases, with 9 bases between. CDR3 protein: CAINRATNEKLFF. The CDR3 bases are TGTGCCATCAACAGGGCAACTAATGAAAAACTGTTTTTT.

Here the CDR3 reads CSARTGGNYGYTF. In nucleotides, the CDR3 is TGCAGCGCCCGGACAGGGGGTAACTATGGCTACACCTTC. This chain uses TRBV29-1 with TRBJ1-2; 10 positions match TRBD1. Germline V gene lookup returns CDR1 SQVTM and CDR2 ANQGSEA. J lost 1 base, V lost 7 bases, and 3 bases had no gene match. The CDR3 consists of 13 residues.

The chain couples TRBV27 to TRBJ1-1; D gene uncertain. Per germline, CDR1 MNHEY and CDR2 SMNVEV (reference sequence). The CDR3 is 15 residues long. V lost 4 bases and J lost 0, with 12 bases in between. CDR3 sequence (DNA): TGTGCCAGCAGTTCGTCCCCGGCCTTGAACACTGAAGCTTTCTTT. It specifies CASSSSPALNTEAFF.

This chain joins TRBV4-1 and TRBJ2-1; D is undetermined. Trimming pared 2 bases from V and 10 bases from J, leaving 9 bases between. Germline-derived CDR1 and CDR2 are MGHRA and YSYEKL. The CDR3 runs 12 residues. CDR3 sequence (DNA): TGCGCCAGCAGCCAAACCCCCACAGAGCAGTTCTTC. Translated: CASSQTPTEQFF.

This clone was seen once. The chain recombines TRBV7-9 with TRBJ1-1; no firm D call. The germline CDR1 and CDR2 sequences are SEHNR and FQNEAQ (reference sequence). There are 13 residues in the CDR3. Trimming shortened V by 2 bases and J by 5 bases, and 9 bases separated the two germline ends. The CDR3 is CASSLSSGTEAFF. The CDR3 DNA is TGTGCCAGCAGCTTATCCTCGGGAACTGAAGCTTTCTTT.

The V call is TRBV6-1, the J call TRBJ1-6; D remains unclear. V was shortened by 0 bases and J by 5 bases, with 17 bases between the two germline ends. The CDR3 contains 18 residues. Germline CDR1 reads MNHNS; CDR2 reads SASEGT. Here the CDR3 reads CASSEASLGLLDNSPLHF. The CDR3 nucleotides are TGTGCCAGCAGTGAAGCAAGTCTCGGACTCCTGGATAATTCACCCCTCCACTTT.

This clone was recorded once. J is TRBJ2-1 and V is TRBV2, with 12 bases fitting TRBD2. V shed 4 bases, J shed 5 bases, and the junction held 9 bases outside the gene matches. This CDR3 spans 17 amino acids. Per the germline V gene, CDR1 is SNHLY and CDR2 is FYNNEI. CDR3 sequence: CASSAPPRTSGNNEQFF. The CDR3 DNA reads TGTGCCAGCAGTGCCCCTCCCCGGACTAGCGGGAACAATGAGCAGTTCTTC.

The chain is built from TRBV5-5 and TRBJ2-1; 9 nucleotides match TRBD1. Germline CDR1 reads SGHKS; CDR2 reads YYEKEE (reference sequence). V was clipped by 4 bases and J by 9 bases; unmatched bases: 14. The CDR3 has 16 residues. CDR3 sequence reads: CASSPLTGGPLGEQFF. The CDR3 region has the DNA TGTGCCAGCAGCCCCCTGACAGGGGGACCTTTAGGTGAGCAGTTCTTC.

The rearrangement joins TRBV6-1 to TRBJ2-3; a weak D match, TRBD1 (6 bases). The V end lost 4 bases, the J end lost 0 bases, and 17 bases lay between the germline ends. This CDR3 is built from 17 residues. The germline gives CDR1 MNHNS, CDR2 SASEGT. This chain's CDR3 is CASSANVDSYSTDTQYF. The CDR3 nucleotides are TGTGCCAGCAGTGCGAACGTGGACAGCTATAGCACAGATACGCAGTATTTT.

Written as DNA, the CDR3 is TGTGCCAGCAGTTTATTAGCCGACAGTCCTTACGAGCAGTACTTC. It specifies CASSLLADSPYEQYF. The rearrangement links TRBV27 to TRBJ2-7; possibly TRBD1 for D (5 bases). CDR3 size: 15 residues. V shed 1 base and J shed 4 bases, with 14 bases lying between them. Germline values: CDR1 MNHEY, CDR2 SMNVEV (reference sequence).

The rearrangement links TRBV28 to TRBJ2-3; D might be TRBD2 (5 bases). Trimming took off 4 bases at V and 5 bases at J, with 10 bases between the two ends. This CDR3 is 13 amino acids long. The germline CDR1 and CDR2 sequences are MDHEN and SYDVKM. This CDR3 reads CASSWSAGDTQYF. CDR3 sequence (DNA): TGTGCCAGCAGTTGGTCGGCGGGAGATACGCAGTATTTT.

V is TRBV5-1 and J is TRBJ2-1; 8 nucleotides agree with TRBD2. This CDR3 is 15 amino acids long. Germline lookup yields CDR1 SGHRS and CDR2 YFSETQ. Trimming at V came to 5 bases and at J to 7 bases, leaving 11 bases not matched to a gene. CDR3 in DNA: TGCGCCAGCAGTTTACTAGCGGCCGGACGGAATGAGCAGTTCTTC. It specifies CASSLLAAGRNEQFF.

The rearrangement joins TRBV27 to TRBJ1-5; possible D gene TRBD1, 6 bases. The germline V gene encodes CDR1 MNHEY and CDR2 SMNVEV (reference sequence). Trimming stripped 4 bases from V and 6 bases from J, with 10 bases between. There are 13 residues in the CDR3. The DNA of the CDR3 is TGTGCCAGCAGTTCACAGGGTGTTCAGCCCCAGCATTTT. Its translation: CASSSQGVQPQHF.

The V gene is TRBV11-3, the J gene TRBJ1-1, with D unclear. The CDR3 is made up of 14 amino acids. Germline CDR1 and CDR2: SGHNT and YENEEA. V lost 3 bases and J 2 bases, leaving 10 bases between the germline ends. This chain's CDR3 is CASSFGRFNTEAFF. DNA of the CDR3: TGTGCCAGCAGCTTTGGCCGATTTAACACTGAAGCTTTCTTT.

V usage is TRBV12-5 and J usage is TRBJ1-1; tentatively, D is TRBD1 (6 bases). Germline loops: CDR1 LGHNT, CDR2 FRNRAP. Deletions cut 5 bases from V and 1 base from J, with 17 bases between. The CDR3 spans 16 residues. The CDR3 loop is CASGPGGGPRNTEAFF. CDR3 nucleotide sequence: TGTGCTAGTGGTCCCGGGGGGGGCCCGAGGAACACTGAAGCTTTCTTT.

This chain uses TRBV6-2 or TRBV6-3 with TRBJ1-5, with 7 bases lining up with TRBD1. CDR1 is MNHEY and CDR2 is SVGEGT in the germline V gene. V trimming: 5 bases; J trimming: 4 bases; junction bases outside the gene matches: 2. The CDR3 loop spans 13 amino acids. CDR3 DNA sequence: TGTGCCAGCAGTGCAGGGGGTAATCAGCCCCAGCATTTT. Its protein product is CASSAGGNQPQHF.

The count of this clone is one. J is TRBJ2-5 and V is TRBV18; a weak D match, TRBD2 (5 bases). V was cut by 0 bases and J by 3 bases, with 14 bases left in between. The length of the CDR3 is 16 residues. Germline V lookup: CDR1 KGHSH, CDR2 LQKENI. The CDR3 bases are TGTGCCAGCTCACCACCCTCCTTAGGAGCGGAAGAGACCCAGTACTTC. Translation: CASSPPSLGAEETQYF.

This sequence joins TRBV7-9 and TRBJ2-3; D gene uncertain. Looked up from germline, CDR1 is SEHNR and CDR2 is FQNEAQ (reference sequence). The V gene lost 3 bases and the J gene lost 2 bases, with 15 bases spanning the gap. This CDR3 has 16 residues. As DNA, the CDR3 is TGTGCCAGCAGCTTTGTCCCGGAACTATTCACAGATACGCAGTATTTT. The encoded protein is CASSFVPELFTDTQYF.

Here the CDR3 reads CASSSGGLAGTGELFF. CDR3 coding DNA: TGTGCCAGCAGCTCTGGAGGACTAGCGGGGACCGGGGAGCTGTTTTTT. This chain joins TRBV7-2 and TRBJ2-2, with 12 bases lining up with TRBD2. CDR3 size: 16 residues. Germline V gene lookup returns CDR1 SGHTA and CDR2 FQGNSA. V trimming: 4 bases; J trimming: 5 bases; junction bases outside the gene matches: 5. The whole variable domain, filled in from reference TRBV7-2 and TRBJ2-2, reads GAGVSQSPSNKVTEKGKDVELRCDPISGHTALYWYRQSLGQGLEFLIYFQGNSAPDKSGLPSDRFSAERTGGSVSTLTIQRTQQEDSAVYLCASSSGGLAGTGELFFGEGSRLTVL.

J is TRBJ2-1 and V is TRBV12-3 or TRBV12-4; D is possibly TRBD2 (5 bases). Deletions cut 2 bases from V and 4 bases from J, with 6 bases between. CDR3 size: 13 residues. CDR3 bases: TGTGCCAGCAGTTTACGGGGTTACAATGAGCAGTTCTTC. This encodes CASSLRGYNEQFF.

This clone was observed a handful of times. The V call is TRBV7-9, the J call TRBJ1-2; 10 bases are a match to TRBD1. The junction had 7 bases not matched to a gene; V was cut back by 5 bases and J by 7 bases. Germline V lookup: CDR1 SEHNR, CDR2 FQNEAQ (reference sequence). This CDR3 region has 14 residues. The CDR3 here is CASSPAGTGAGYTF. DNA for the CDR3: TGTGCCAGCAGCCCTGCCGGGACAGGGGCTGGCTACACCTTC.

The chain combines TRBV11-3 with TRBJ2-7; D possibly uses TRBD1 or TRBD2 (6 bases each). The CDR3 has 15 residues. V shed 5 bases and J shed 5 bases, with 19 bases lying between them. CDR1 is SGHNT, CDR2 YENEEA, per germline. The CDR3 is CASSPTGSGFDEQYF. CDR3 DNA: TGTGCCAGCAGCCCAACAGGGAGCGGGTTCGACGAGCAGTACTTC.

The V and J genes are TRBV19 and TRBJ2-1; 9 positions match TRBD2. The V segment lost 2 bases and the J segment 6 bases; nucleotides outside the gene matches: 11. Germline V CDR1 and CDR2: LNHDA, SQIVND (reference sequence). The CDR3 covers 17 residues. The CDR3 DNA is TGTGCCAGTAGTATAAGTCAGGGGGTAGCGGGAGTCAATGAGCAGTTCTTC. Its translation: CASSISQGVAGVNEQFF.

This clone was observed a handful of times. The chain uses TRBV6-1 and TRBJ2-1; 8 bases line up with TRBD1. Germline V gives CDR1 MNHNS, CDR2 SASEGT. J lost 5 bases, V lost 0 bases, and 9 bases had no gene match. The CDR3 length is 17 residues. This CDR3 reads CASSEAFGTGPHNEQFF. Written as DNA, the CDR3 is TGTGCCAGCAGTGAAGCGTTCGGGACAGGACCACACAATGAGCAGTTCTTC.

DNA for the CDR3: TGTGCCAGCAGCCAAGTTCAGGGTCAGGGGAACACTGAAGCTTTCTTT. It encodes CASSQVQGQGNTEAFF. V usage is TRBV3-1 (or the pseudogene TRBV3-2) and J usage is TRBJ1-1, with a possible D match to TRBD1 (5 bases). V was clipped by 1 base and J by 1 base, with 13 bases between them. The CDR3 is made up of 16 amino acids. Germline CDR1 LGHDT, CDR2 YNNKEL (reference sequence).

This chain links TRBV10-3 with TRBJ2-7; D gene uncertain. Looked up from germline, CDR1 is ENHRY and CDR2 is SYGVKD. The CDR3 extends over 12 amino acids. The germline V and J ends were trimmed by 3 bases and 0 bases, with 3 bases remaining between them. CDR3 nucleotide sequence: TGTGCCATCAGTGACGCCTCCTACGAGCAGTACTTC. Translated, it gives CAISDASYEQYF.

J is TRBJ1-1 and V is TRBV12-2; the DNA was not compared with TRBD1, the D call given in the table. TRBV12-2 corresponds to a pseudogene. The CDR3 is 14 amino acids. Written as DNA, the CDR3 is TGTGCAAGTCGCTCCAGGGGGCTAAACACTGAAGCTTTCTTT. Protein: CASRSRGLNTEAFF.